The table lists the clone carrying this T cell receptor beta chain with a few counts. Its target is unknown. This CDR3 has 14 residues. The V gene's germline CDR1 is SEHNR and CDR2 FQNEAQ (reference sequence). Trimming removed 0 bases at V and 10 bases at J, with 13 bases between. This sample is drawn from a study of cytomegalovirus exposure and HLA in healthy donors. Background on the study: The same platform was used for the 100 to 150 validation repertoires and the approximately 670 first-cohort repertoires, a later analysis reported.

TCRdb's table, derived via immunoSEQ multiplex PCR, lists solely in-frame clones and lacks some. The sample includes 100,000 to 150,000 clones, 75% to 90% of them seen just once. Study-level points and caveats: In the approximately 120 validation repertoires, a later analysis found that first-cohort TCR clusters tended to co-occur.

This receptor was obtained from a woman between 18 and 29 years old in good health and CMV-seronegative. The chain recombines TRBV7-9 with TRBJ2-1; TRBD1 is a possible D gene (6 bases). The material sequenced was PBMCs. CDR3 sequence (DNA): TGTGCCAGCAGCTTAGCGGGGACCCAGGGGGAGCAGTTCTTC. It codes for CASSLAGTQGEQFF.